The clone carrying this TCR beta chain has a count of ten or more. Its matching antigen is unknown. The data derive from a study of glioma-infiltrating T cells. General study results and limits: Only very few CDR3 sequences appeared in both tissue and blood. Gliomas, especially low-grade, showed above-expected tissue-blood divergence; non-neoplastic patients showed below.

CDR3 length: 15 amino acids. Deletions cut 0 bases from V and 6 bases from J, with 14 bases between. Germline-derived CDR1 and CDR2 are LNHNV and YYDKDF (reference sequence). The iRepertoire nested amplicon-rescue multiplex PCR amplified TCR alpha and beta CDR3s from RNA. For one-step reverse transcription and amplification, about 90-450 ng of tissue mRNA or PBMC total RNA was used. Each CDR3 protein is one row after TCRdb ran MiXCR on the multiplex PCR reads. This table holds 100,000 to 150,000 distinct CDR3 sequences, about 22% found once. The sequenced material came from glioma tissue, nonneoplastic brain tissue, or PBMCs (not recorded which). J is TRBJ1-1 and V is TRBV15; D remains unclear. The clonotype was recovered from a human donor with low-grade glioma or glioblastoma, undergoing nonglioma brain surgery, or in good health (not recorded which). CDR3 protein: CATSRDSGNLAEAFF. CDR3 nucleotides: TGTGCCACCAGCAGAGATTCGGGTAATTTGGCTGAAGCTTTCTTT.